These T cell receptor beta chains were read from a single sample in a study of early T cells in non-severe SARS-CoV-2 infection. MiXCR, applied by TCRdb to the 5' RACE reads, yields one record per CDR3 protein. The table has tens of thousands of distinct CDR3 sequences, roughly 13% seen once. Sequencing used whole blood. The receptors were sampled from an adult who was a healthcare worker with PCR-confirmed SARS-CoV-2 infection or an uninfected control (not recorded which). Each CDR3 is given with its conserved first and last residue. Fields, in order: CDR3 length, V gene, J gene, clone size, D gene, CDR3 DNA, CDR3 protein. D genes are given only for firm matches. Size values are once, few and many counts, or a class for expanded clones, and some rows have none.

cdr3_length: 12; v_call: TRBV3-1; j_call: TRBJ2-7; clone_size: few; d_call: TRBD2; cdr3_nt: TGTGCCAGCAGCCCTCTAGCGGGAGAGTGGTACTTC; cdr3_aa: CASSPLAGEWYF
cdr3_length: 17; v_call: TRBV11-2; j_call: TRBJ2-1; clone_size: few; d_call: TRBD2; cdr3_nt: TGTGCCAGCAGCCTCCGACTAGCGGGAGGGATCTACAATGAGCAGTTCTTC; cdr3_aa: CASSLRLAGGIYNEQFF
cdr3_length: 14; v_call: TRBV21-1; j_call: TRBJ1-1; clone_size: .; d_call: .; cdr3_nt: TGTGCCAGCAGCAGAGCGACAGGGGACACTGAAGCTTTCTTT; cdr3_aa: CASSRATGDTEAFF
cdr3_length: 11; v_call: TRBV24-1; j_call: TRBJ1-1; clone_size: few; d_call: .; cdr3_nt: TGTGCCACCAGACGGGAGCGTGAAGCTTTCTTT; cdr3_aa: CATRREREAFF
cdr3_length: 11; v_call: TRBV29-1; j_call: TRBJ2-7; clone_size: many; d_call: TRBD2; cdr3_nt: TGCAGCGTAGGACTAGCGGGAGTGCAGTACTTC; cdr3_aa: CSVGLAGVQYF
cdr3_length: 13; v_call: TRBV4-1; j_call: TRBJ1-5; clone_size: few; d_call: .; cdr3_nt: TGCGCCAGCAGCGTTACAAGGAATCAGCCCCAGCATTTT; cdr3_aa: CASSVTRNQPQHF
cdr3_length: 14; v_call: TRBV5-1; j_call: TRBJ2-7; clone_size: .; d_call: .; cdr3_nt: TGCGCCAGCAGCTTAAAGGGAGGCGAATACGAGCAGTACTTC; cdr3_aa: CASSLKGGEYEQYF
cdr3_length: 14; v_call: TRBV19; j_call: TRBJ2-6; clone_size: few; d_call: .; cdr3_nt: TGTGCCAGTAGTGAGGACTCTGGGGCCAACGTCCTGACTTTC; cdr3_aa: CASSEDSGANVLTF
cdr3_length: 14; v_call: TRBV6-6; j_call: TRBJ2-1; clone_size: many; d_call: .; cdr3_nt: TGTGCCAGCAGTCCCGACAGGCCCTCCAATGAGCAGTTCTTC; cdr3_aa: CASSPDRPSNEQFF
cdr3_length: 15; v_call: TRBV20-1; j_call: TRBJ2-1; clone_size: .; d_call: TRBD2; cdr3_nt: TGCAGTGCTAGCCCCCTAGCGGGAGGGTACAATGAGCAGTTCTTC; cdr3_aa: CSASPLAGGYNEQFF
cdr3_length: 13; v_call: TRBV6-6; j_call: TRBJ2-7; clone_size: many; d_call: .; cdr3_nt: TGTGCCAGCAGTTACCTTTTAGGGGACGAGCAGTACTTC; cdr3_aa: CASSYLLGDEQYF
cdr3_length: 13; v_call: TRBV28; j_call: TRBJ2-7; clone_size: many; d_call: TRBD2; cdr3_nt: TGTGCCAGCAGTCTGGGGGGGGTGGGCGAGCAGTACTTC; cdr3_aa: CASSLGGVGEQYF
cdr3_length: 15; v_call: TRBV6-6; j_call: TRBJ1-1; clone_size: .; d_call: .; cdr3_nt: TGTGCCAGCAGTTACGGCACACGAGGGAACACTGAAGCTTTCTTT; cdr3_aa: CASSYGTRGNTEAFF
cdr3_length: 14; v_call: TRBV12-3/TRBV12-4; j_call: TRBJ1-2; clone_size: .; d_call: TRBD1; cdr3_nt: TGTGCCAGCAGAAAACCGACAGGGGTCTATGGCTACACCTTC; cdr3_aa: CASRKPTGVYGYTF
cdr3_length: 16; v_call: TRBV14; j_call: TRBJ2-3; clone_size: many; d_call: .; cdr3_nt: TGTGCCAGCAGCCAAGGGTACAGGGATCTCACAGATACGCAGTATTTT; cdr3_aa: CASSQGYRDLTDTQYF
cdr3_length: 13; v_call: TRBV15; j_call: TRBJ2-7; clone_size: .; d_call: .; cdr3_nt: TGTGCCACCAGCAGAGATCTCGGCTACGAGCAGTACTTC; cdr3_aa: CATSRDLGYEQYF
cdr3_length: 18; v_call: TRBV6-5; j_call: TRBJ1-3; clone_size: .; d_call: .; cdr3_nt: TGTGCCAGCAGTTACCTGGCCCCCCAGCGGGGCTCTGGAAACACCATATATTTT; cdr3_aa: CASSYLAPQRGSGNTIYF
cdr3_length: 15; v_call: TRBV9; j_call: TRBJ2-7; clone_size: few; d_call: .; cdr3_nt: TGTGCCAGCAGCGAGGGAGGGACAGCACGATACGAGCAGTACTTC; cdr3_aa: CASSEGGTARYEQYF